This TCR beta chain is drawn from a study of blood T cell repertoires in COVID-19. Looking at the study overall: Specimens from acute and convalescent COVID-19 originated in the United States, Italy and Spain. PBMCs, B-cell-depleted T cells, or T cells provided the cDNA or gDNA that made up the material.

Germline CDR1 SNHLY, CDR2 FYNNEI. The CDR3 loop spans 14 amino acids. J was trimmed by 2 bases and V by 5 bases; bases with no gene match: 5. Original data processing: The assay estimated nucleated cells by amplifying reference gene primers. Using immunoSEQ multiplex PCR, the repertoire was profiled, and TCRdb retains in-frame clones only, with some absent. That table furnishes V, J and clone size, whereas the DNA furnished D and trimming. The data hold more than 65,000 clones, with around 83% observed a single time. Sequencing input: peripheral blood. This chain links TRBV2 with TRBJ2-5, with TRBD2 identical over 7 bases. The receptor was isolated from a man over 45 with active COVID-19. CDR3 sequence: CASSREDMQETQYF. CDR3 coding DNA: TGTGCCAGCAGTCGGGAGGACATGCAAGAGACCCAGTACTTC.